These 5 T cell receptor beta chains came from one sample sequenced in a study of sequential checkpoint blockade in melanoma. Treatment of the sample: randomized to nivolumab then ipilimumab (arm A) or the reverse (arm B). The repertoire was sequenced with immunoSEQ multiplex PCR; TCRdb's copy has only in-frame clones and lacks some. The sample includes several thousand clones, around 50% seen only once; the top ten take 20% to 25%. Sequencing used CD8+ T cells sorted from blood (inferred from file names), obtained from a patient given nivolumab and ipilimumab in sequence. Receptors were obtained from a human donor with melanoma.

This clone came up a few times. The chain recombines TRBV2 with TRBJ1-4; 7 nucleotides line up with TRBD1. This CDR3 is 13 amino acids long. Germline V gene lookup returns CDR1 SNHLY and CDR2 FYNNEI. V trimming: 7 bases; J trimming: 4 bases; junction bases outside the gene matches: 3. The CDR3 reads CASKGQINEKLFF. DNA for the CDR3: TGTGCCAGCAAGGGACAGATTAATGAAAAACTGTTTTTT.

The chain links TRBV4-1 to TRBJ2-7, with 12 bases matching TRBD1. The CDR3 runs 15 residues. J was trimmed by 5 bases and V by 4 bases; bases with no gene match: 6. Germline CDR1 reads MGHRA; CDR2 reads YSYEKL. The CDR3 sequence: CASSPGTGGLNEQYF. The CDR3 DNA reads as TGCGCCAGCAGCCCGGGGACAGGGGGCCTTAACGAGCAGTACTTC.

The gene calls are TRBV9 and TRBJ1-4, with D perhaps TRBD1 (5 bases). The CDR3 loop spans 14 amino acids. The V and J ends lost 2 bases and 7 bases respectively, with 12 bases between them. Germline V gene data show CDR1 as SGDLS and CDR2 as YYNGEE. CDR3 amino acids: CASSVLAGSEKLFF. The CDR3 DNA sequence: TGTGCCAGCAGCGTCTTGGCAGGGTCTGAAAAACTGTTTTTT.

This rearrangement joins TRBV4-1 to TRBJ2-7; maybe TRBD1 (5 bases). Germline-derived CDR1 and CDR2 are MGHRA and YSYEKL. The V end was cut by 1 base, the J end by 2 bases, with 9 bases between. The CDR3 runs to 14 residues. CDR3 amino acids: CASSQADSAYEQYF. The DNA for the CDR3 is TGCGCCAGCAGCCAAGCCGACAGCGCCTACGAGCAGTACTTC.

In its sample, this clone was seen a few times. The CDR3 sequence is CASSLDPGQGSYEQYF. CDR3 nucleotide sequence: TGCGCCAGCAGCCTTGATCCGGGACAGGGGTCCTACGAGCAGTACTTC. The chain carries TRBV4-3 and TRBJ2-7, with 10 positions matching TRBD1. Germline values: CDR1 LGHNA, CDR2 YSLEER. V lost 4 bases and J lost 1; bases outside the gene matches: 7. The CDR3 runs to 16 residues.